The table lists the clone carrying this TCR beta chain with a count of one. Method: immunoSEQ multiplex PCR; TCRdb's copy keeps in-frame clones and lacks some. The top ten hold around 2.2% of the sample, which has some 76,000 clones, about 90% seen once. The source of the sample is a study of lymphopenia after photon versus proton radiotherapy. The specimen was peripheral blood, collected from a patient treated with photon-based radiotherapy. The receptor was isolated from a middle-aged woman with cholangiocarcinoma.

The CDR3 DNA reads as TGCAGCGAATACAGGGCGCCCCTTACGGTCTATGGCTACACCTTC. Protein product: CSEYRAPLTVYGYTF. This rearrangement joins TRBV29-1 to TRBJ1-2; weak D call: TRBD1 (6 bases). V lost 7 bases to trimming and J lost 4 bases, with 22 bases between them. Per germline, CDR1 SQVTM and CDR2 ANQGSEA. There are 15 residues in the CDR3. The full variable domain, rest sourced from reference TRBV29-1 and TRBJ1-2, is SAVISQKPSRDICQRGTSLTIQCQVDSQVTMMFWYRQQPGQSLTLIATANQGSEATYESGFVIDKFPISRPNLTFSTLTVSNMSPEDSSIYLCSEYRAPLTVYGYTFGSGTRLTVV.